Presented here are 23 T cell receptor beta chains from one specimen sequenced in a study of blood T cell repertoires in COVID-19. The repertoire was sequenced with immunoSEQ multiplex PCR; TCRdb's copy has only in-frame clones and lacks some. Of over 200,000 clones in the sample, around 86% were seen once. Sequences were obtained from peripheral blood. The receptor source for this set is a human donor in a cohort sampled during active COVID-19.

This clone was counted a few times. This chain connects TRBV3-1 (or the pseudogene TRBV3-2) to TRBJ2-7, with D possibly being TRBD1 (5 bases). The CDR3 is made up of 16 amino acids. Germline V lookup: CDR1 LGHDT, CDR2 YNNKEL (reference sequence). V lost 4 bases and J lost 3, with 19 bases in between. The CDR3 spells CASSPGSNRFNYEQYF. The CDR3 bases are TGTGCCAGCAGCCCAGGGTCGAACCGATTTAACTACGAGCAGTACTTC.

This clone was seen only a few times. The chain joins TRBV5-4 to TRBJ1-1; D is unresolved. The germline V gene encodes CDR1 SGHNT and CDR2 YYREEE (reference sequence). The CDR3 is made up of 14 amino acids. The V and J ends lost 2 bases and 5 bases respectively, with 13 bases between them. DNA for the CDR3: TGTGCCAGCAGCTTCGCCCAGGAAAAAACTGAAGCTTTCTTT. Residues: CASSFAQEKTEAFF.

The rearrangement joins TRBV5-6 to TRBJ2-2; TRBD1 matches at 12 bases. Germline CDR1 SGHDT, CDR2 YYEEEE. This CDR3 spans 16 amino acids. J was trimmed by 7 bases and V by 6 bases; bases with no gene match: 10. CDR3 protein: CASNLRDRGQVGELFF. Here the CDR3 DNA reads TGTGCCAGCAACTTAAGGGACAGGGGGCAGGTCGGGGAGCTGTTTTTT.

CDR3 residues: CATSRDSLSGHSLEQYF. The CDR3, as DNA: TGTGCCACCAGCAGAGACTCTCTGAGCGGGCACAGTCTCGAGCAGTACTTC. The chain recombines TRBV15 with TRBJ2-7, with a weak D call TRBD2 (6 bases). The CDR3 runs 17 residues. V lost 0 bases and J lost 6, with 21 bases in between. Germline V gene sequence: CDR1 LNHNV, CDR2 YYDKDF (reference sequence).

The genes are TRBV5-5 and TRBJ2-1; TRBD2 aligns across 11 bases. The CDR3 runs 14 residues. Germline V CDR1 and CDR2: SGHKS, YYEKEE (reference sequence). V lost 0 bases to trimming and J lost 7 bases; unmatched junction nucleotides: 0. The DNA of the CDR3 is TGTGCCAGCAGCTTGGGACTAGCGGGGAATGAGCAGTTCTTC. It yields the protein CASSLGLAGNEQFF.

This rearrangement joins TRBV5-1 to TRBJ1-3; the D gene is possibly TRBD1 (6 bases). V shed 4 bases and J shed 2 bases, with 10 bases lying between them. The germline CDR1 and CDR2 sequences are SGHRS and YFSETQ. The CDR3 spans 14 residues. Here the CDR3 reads CASSPRDTGNTIYF. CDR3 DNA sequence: TGCGCCAGCAGCCCCAGGGACACTGGAAACACCATATATTTT. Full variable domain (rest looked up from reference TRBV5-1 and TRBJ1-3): KAGVTQTPRYLIKTRGQQVTLSCSPISGHRSVSWYQQTPGQGLQFLFEYFSETQRNKGNFPGRFSGRQFSNSRSEMNVSTLELGDSALYLCASSPRDTGNTIYFGEGSWLTVV.

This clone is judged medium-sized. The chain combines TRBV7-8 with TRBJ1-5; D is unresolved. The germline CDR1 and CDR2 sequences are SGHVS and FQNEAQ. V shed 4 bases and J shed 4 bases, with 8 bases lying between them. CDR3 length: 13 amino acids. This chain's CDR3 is CASSSLGNQPQHF. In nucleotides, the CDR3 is TGTGCCAGCAGCTCCCTCGGTAATCAGCCCCAGCATTTT.

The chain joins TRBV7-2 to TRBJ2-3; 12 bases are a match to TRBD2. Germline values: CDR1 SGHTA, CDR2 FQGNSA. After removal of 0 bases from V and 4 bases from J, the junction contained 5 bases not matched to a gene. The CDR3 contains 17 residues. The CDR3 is CASSLALTSGSSDTQYF. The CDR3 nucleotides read TGTGCCAGCAGCTTAGCGTTGACTAGCGGGAGCTCAGATACGCAGTATTTT.

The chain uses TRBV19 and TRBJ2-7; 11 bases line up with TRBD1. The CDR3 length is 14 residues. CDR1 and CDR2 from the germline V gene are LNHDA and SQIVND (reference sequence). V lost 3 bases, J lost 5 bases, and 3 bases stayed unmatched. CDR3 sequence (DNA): TGTGCCAGTAGTATCCGGACAGGGGGCGACGAGCAGTACTTC. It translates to CASSIRTGGDEQYF.

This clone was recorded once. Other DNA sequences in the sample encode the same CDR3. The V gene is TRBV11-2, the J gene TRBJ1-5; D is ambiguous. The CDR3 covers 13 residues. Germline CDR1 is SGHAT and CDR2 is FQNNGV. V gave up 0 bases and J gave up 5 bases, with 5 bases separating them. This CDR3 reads CASSLDRDQPQHF. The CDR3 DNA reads TGTGCCAGCAGCTTAGATCGGGATCAGCCCCAGCATTTT.

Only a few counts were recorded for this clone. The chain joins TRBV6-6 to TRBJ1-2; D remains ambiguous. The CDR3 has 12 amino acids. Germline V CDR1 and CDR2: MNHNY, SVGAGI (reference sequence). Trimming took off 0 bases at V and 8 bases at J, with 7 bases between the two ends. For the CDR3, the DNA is TGTGCCAGCAGTTACTCCGGGGTCGGCTACACCTTC. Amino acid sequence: CASSYSGVGYTF.

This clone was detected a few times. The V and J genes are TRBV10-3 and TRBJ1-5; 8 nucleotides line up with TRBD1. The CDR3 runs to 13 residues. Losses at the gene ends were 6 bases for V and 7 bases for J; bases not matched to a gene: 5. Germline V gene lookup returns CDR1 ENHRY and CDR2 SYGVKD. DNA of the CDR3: TGTGCCATCAGGGACAGGGCCGGACAGCCCCAGCATTTT. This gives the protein CAIRDRAGQPQHF.

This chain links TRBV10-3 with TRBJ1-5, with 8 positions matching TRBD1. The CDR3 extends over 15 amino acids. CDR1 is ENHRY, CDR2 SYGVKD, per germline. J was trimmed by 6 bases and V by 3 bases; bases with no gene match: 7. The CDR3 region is CAISDGGQGAQPQHF. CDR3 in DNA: TGTGCCATCAGTGACGGAGGACAGGGAGCTCAGCCCCAGCATTTT.

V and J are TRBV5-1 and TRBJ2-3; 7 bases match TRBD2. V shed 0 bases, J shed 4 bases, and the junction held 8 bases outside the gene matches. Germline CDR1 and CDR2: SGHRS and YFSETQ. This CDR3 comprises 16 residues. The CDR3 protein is CASSLGAGVGADTQYF. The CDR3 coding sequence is TGCGCCAGCAGCTTGGGGGCGGGAGTCGGGGCAGATACGCAGTATTTT.

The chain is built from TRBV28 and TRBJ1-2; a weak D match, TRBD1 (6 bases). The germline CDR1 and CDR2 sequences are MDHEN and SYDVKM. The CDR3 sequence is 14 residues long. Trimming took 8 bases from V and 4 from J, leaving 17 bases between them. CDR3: CASRTDSLFYGYTF. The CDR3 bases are TGTGCCAGCCGAACGGACAGCCTTTTCTATGGCTACACCTTC.

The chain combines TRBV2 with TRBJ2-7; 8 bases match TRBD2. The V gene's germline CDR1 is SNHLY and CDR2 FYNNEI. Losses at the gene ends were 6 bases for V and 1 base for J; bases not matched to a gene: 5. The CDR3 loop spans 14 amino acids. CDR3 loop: CASRPQRGSYEQYF. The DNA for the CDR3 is TGTGCCAGCAGGCCCCAGCGGGGGTCCTACGAGCAGTACTTC.

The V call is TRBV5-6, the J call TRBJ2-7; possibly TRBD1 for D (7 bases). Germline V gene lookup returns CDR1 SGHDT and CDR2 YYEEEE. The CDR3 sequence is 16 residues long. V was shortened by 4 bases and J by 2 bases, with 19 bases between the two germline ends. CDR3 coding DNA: TGTGCCAGCAGCCCCGACAGGGATAGCGGAGCCTACGAGCAGTACTTC. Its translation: CASSPDRDSGAYEQYF.

CDR3 DNA sequence: TGTGCCTGGAGTGGAGTAGCTAGCGGTGCGGGCGAGCAGTACTTC. Translation: CAWSGVASGAGEQYF. The V gene is TRBV30, the J gene TRBJ2-7, with 7 nucleotides matching TRBD2. Germline V gene lookup returns CDR1 GTSNPN and CDR2 SVGIG (reference sequence). The CDR3 has 15 residues. V trimming: 1 base; J trimming: 6 bases; junction bases outside the gene matches: 12.

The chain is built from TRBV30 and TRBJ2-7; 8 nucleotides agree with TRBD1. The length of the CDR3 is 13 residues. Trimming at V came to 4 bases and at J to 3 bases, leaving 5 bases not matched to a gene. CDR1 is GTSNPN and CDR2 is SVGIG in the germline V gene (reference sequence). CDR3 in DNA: TGTGCCTGGATAGGGACAGGCTTCTACGAGCAGTACTTC. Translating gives CAWIGTGFYEQYF.

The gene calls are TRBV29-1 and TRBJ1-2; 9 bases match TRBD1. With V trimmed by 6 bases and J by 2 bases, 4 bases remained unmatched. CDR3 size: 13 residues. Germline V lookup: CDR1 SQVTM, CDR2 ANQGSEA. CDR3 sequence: CSVPTGGNYGYTF. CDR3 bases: TGCAGCGTCCCAACAGGGGGCAACTATGGCTACACCTTC.

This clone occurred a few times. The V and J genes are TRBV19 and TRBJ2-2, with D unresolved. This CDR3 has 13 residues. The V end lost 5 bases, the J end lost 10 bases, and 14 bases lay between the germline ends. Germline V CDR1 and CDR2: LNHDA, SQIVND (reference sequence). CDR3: CASSSSSGSELFF. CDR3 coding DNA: TGTGCCAGTAGTTCCTCTTCCGGTTCGGAGCTGTTTTTT.

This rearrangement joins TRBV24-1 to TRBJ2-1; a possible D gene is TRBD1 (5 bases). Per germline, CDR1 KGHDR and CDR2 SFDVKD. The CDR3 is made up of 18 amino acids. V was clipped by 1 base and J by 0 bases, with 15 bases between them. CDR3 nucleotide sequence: TGTGCCACCAGTGATTTCCCGCTACAGGCGAACTCCTACAATGAGCAGTTCTTC. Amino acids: CATSDFPLQANSYNEQFF.

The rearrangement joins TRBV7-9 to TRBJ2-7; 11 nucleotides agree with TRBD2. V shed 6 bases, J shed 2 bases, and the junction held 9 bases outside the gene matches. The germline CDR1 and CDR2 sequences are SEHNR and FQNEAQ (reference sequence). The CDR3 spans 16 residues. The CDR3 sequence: CASSPPTSGSPYEQYF. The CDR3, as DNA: TGTGCCAGCAGTCCTCCAACTAGCGGGAGCCCCTACGAGCAGTACTTC.